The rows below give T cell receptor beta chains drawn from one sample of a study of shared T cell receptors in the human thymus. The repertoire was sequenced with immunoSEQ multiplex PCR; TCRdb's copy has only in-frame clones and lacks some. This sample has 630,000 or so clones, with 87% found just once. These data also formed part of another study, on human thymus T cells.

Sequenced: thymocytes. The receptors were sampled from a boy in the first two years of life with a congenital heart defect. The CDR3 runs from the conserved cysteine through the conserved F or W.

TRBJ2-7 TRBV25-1 CASSEYERGYSYEQYF
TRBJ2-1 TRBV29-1 CSVDLGQGPGLVWVNEQFF
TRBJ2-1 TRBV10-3 CAISESQGLGNKNEQFF
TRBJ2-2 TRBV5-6 CASSLDRGFGFVAGELFF
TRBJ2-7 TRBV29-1 CSVAPYSGRGSYEQYF
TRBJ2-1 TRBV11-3 CASSLGWLAGHNEQFF
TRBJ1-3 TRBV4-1 CASSHGQKEPNTIYF
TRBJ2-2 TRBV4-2 CASSQGLAGANTGELFF
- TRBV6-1 CASSKRDLLRYEQYF
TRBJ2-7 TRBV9 CASSATGTSGGLYEQYF
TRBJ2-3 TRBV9 CASSSGLAGITDTQYF
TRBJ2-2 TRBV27 CASSSLNGELFF
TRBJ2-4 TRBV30 CAWSELAVAKNIQYF
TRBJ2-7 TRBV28 CASSDNRKGGGEQYF
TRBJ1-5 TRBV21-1 CASRGGNQPQHF
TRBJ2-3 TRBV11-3 CASSPDRGSTDTQYF
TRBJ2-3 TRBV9 CASSPPSGLAGWPDTQYF
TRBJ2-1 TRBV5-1 CASSFGEGRGLRNEQFF
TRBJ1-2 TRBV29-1 CSVGRGSFRGSNYGYPF
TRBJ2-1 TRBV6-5 CASSSAGGDNEQFF
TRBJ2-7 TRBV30 CAWSGRGSQDEQYF
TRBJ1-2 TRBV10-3 CAISPRGCGYAF
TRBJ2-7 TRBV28 CASSSDDSLYEQYF
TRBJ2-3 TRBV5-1 CASSLGGRARITQYF
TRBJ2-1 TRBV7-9 CASSLAANEQFF
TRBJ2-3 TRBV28 CASREACTDTQYF
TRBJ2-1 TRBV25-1 CASSEGREGYNEQFF
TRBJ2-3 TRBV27 CASSRSRDSPSTDTQYF
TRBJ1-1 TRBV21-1 CASSKVCRGNTEAFF
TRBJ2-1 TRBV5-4 CASSYAGAGGYNEQFF
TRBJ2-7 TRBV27 CASSQGLAGHYEQYF
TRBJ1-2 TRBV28 CASSSTGKGAANYGYTF
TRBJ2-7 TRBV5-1 CASSLFTGGRNYEQYF
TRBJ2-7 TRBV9 CASSPDRAFFHEQYF
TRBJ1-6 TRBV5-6 CASSRMTGRKNNSPLHF
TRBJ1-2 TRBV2 CAKMGSERGFGYTF
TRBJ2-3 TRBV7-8 CASSLGLPGRYTQYF
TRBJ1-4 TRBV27 CASRTANEKLFF
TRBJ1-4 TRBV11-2 CASSLPRGTANEKLFF
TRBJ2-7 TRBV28 CASSEGTLAGGYEQYF
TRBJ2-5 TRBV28 CASSPGGGDETQYF
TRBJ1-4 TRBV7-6 CASSLDQQGDTNEKLFF
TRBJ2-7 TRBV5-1 CASSSLVGARGVDVYEQYF
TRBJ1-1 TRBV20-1 CSARDPPEAFF
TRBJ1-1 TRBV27 CASSLPPTEDPNTEAFF
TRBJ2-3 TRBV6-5 CASSYRPSGSADTQYF
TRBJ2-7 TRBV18 CASSPPGQGHEQYF
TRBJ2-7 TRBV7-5 CVRSLIPDAAHKAEQYF
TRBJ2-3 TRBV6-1 CASSEGSSGGPSVTDTQYF
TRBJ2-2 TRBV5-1 CATQGRMTGELFF
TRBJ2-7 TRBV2 CASSVGLAGPWYF